The present TCR beta chain was sequenced within a study of T cell responses to AZD1222 COVID-19 vaccine. The CDR3 has 15 residues. Trimming removed 4 bases from V and 2 bases from J; junction bases left unmatched: 5. The germline V gene encodes CDR1 SGHNT and CDR2 YENEEA. The protocol was immunoSEQ multiplex PCR, while the TCRdb copy is restricted to in-frame clones and leaves out a portion. The profile shows 150,000 to 200,000 clones, 94% of them singletons. The sequence was obtained from an adult in good health. The sequencing here drew on peripheral blood, taken on day 0 of AZD1222 vaccination. The rearrangement joins TRBV11-3 to TRBJ2-5, with 9 bases fitting TRBD1. The CDR3 nucleotides are TGTGCCAGCAGCTCGGGACAGGGTCAGCAAGAGACCCAGTACTTC. Encoded protein: CASSSGQGQQETQYF.